Presented here are 28 T cell receptor beta chains from one specimen sequenced in a study of T cell responses to AZD1222 COVID-19 vaccine. Sequencing used immunoSEQ multiplex PCR; TCRdb keeps in-frame clones, though not all of them. Of just over 150,000 clones listed, 80% to 90% are singletons. Sequencing was performed on peripheral blood, taken 28 days after the second AZD1222 dose. The receptors stem from an adult who received the AZD1222 COVID-19 vaccine.

The V and J genes are TRBV27 and TRBJ2-1, with 12 bases fitting TRBD2. The CDR3 is 18 residues long. The J segment lost 8 bases and the V segment lost 0 bases, leaving 11 bases of the junction unmatched. From germline, CDR1 is MNHEY and CDR2 SMNVEV (reference sequence). Written as DNA, the CDR3 is TGTGCCAGCAGTTTATCATTGGGCGGGCTAGCGGGAGGGTATGAGCAGTTCTTC. Amino acids: CASSLSLGGLAGGYEQFF.

The genes are TRBV29-1 and TRBJ2-7; D is unclear. The germline V and J ends were trimmed by 7 bases and 3 bases, with 10 bases remaining between them. From germline, CDR1 is SQVTM and CDR2 ANQGSEA. This CDR3 is built from 11 residues. The CDR3 loop is CSAIGVYEQYF. As DNA, the CDR3 is TGCAGCGCCATTGGAGTCTACGAGCAGTACTTC.

V is TRBV9 and J is TRBJ2-2, with D possibly being TRBD2 (5 bases). Trimming took off 2 bases at V and 3 bases at J, with 17 bases between the two ends. The CDR3 loop spans 17 amino acids. CDR1 SGDLS and CDR2 YYNGEE come from the germline V gene. This CDR3 is CASSVPRAERDTGELFF. For the CDR3, the DNA is TGTGCCAGCAGCGTCCCAAGGGCGGAGAGGGACACCGGGGAGCTGTTTTTT.

This chain uses TRBV19 with TRBJ2-5, with 14 bases lining up with TRBD2. V lost 4 bases, J lost 4 bases, and 5 bases stayed unmatched. Germline V gene lookup returns CDR1 LNHDA and CDR2 SQIVND (reference sequence). This CDR3 region has 16 residues. The CDR3 DNA reads TGTGCCAGTAGTAGGGGACTAGCGGGAGCAGGAGAGACCCAGTACTTC. This codes for CASSRGLAGAGETQYF.

The J gene is TRBJ2-1, the V gene TRBV24-1, with TRBD2 identical over 10 bases. The CDR3 totals 16 residues. The germline V gene encodes CDR1 KGHDR and CDR2 SFDVKD. Losses at the gene ends were 0 bases for V and 6 bases for J; bases not matched to a gene: 4. CDR3 bases: TGTGCCACCAGTGATTTGCCTAGCGGGAGAGGCAATGAGCAGTTCTTC. Translation gives CATSDLPSGRGNEQFF.

The chain couples TRBV28 to TRBJ1-1, with 7 bases fitting TRBD1. CDR1 and CDR2 from the germline V gene are MDHEN and SYDVKM. The CDR3 is 14 residues long. Unmatched junction bases numbered 7, after V lost 6 bases and J lost 3 bases. CDR3 nucleotide sequence: TGTGCCAGCAGCCAGACAGGGCCGGACACTGAAGCTTTCTTT. This encodes CASSQTGPDTEAFF.

The rearrangement uses TRBV30 and TRBJ1-6, with TRBD1 matching 7 bases. V dropped 3 bases and J dropped 7; count of bases not matched to a gene: 3. CDR3 length: 13 amino acids. Germline CDR1 reads GTSNPN; CDR2 reads SVGIG (reference sequence). CDR3 sequence (DNA): TGTGCCTGGAGACAGGGGCGGAATTCACCCCTCCACTTT. Translation gives CAWRQGRNSPLHF.

The chain joins TRBV9 to TRBJ1-6; TRBD1 might be the D (5 bases). Trimming left V 0 bases short and J 5 bases short, with 9 bases between. Germline CDR1 is SGDLS and CDR2 is YYNGEE. The CDR3 consists of 15 residues. CDR3 coding DNA: TGTGCCAGCAGCGTAGACCCGGGGGATAATTCACCCCTCCACTTT. Residues: CASSVDPGDNSPLHF.

The chain is built from TRBV29-1 and TRBJ2-1, with 7 bases identical to TRBD1. In germline, CDR1 is SQVTM, CDR2 ANQGSEA. J was trimmed by 4 bases and V by 6 bases; bases with no gene match: 18. This CDR3 region has 17 residues. The CDR3 loop is CSVGLERLYRGYNEQFF. In DNA form, the CDR3 reads TGCAGCGTCGGTCTCGAAAGACTCTACAGGGGATACAATGAGCAGTTCTTC.

This clone occurred once. The chain combines TRBV6-2 or TRBV6-3 with TRBJ2-7; D tentatively fits TRBD1 or TRBD2 (6 bases each). V was shortened by 6 bases and J by 2 bases, with 23 bases between the two germline ends. Per the germline V gene, CDR1 is MNHEY and CDR2 is SVGEGT. The CDR3 runs to 17 residues. In DNA, the CDR3 is TGTGCCAGCAGCCCCGGCCAAAGGGGGAGGATCGCCTACGAGCAGTACTTC. This codes for CASSPGQRGRIAYEQYF.

The count of this clone is one. The genes are TRBV7-9 and TRBJ1-4, with 8 positions matching TRBD1. The germline CDR1 and CDR2 sequences are SEHNR and FQNEAQ (reference sequence). V lost 1 base and J lost 8; bases outside the gene matches: 9. The CDR3 consists of 16 residues. For the CDR3, the DNA is TGTGCCAGCAGCTTAGGTCTCAGGGGGCTTGAGGAAAAACTGTTTTTT. It encodes CASSLGLRGLEEKLFF.

J is TRBJ2-1 and V is TRBV7-9; 9 nucleotides line up with TRBD1. The CDR3 is 14 amino acids. Germline V gene sequence: CDR1 SEHNR, CDR2 FQNEAQ (reference sequence). The V segment lost 3 bases and the J segment 12 bases; nucleotides outside the gene matches: 9. CDR3 in DNA: TGTGCCAGCAGCTTCCCGGGACAGGGAATTGGGCAGTTCTTC. It encodes CASSFPGQGIGQFF. Using reference TRBV7-9 and TRBJ2-1 for the parts outside the CDR3, the full variable domain is DTGVSQNPRHKITKRGQNVTFRCDPISEHNRLYWYRQTLGQGPEFLTYFQNEAQLEKSRLLSDRFSAERPKGSFSTLEIQRTEQGDSAMYLCASSFPGQGIGQFFGPGTRLTVL.

In this sample, this clone turned up many times. This chain links TRBV5-1 with TRBJ2-3, with 8 bases identical to TRBD2. In germline, CDR1 is SGHRS, CDR2 YFSETQ. The CDR3 covers 16 residues. V lost 0 bases, J lost 6 bases, and 9 bases stayed unmatched. The CDR3 region is CASSLGSSGSRDTQYF. DNA for the CDR3: TGCGCCAGCAGCTTGGGTTCTAGCGGGTCCAGGGATACGCAGTATTTT.

V and J are TRBV5-1 and TRBJ2-7; TRBD2 agrees at 10 bases. The V and J ends lost 6 bases and 7 bases, in that order; junction bases with no gene match: 13. CDR1 is SGHRS and CDR2 is YFSETQ in the germline V gene. CDR3 length: 15 residues. This CDR3 reads CASTPVASGSREQYF. The CDR3 DNA is TGCGCCAGCACCCCGGTGGCTAGCGGGAGTCGGGAGCAGTACTTC.

The genes are TRBV3-1 (or the pseudogene TRBV3-2) and TRBJ2-1; 8 bases map to TRBD2. V shed 6 bases, J shed 0 bases, and the junction held 4 bases outside the gene matches. The CDR3 is 15 residues long. CDR1 and CDR2 (germline): LGHDT, YNNKEL (reference sequence). This chain's CDR3 is CASRQSGSSYNEQFF. The CDR3 nucleotides are TGTGCCAGCAGGCAAAGCGGGAGCTCCTACAATGAGCAGTTCTTC.

This clone was counted once. The chain recombines TRBV7-2 with TRBJ2-7; tentatively, D is TRBD1 or TRBD2 (5 bases each). The germline CDR1 and CDR2 sequences are SGHTA and FQGNSA. V was clipped by 0 bases and J by 2 bases, with 11 bases between them. The CDR3 runs 15 residues. CDR3 protein: CASSLARDPPYEQYF. For the CDR3, the DNA is TGTGCCAGCAGCTTAGCAAGGGACCCCCCCTACGAGCAGTACTTC.

This clone occurred a few times. The rearrangement links TRBV9 to TRBJ2-1; tentative D call: TRBD2 (6 bases). The CDR3 is 13 amino acids. Germline CDR1 and CDR2: SGDLS and YYNGEE. V shed 2 bases and J shed 5 bases, with 8 bases lying between them. The CDR3 is CASSVDYDNEQFF. The DNA for the CDR3 is TGTGCCAGCAGCGTGGACTATGACAATGAGCAGTTCTTC.

This clone was observed once. This chain links TRBV5-1 with TRBJ2-6; possible D gene TRBD2, 6 bases. V lost 0 bases, J lost 0 bases, and 10 bases lay in between. The germline V gene encodes CDR1 SGHRS and CDR2 YFSETQ. The CDR3 is 17 amino acids. The CDR3, as DNA: TGCGCCAGCAGCTTGGCAGGACTAAACTCTGGGGCCAACGTCCTGACTTTC. Encoded protein: CASSLAGLNSGANVLTF.

This sequence joins TRBV27 and TRBJ1-6; TRBD1 matches 9 bases. The CDR3 has 17 amino acids. Germline-derived CDR1 and CDR2 are MNHEY and SMNVEV (reference sequence). Trimming cost V 5 bases and J 10 bases; bases outside gene matches: 15. CDR3 loop: CASSPLRRGQGRSPLHF. The CDR3 DNA reads as TGTGCCAGCAGTCCTCTACGCCGGGGACAGGGAAGGTCACCCCTCCACTTT.

The V and J genes are TRBV7-2 and TRBJ2-5; weak D call: TRBD2 (5 bases). V was shortened by 3 bases and J by 5 bases, with 10 bases between the two germline ends. Germline CDR1 and CDR2: SGHTA and FQGNSA. This CDR3 has 13 amino acids. The CDR3 loop reads CASSFSPGETQYF. The DNA of the CDR3 is TGTGCCAGCAGCTTCTCACCGGGGGAGACCCAGTACTTC. The full variable domain, completed using reference TRBV7-2 and TRBJ2-5, is GAGVSQSPSNKVTEKGKDVELRCDPISGHTALYWYRQSLGQGLEFLIYFQGNSAPDKSGLPSDRFSAERTGGSVSTLTIQRTQQEDSAVYLCASSFSPGETQYFGPGTRLLVL.

Here the CDR3 reads CASSLAHPPYEQYF. CDR3 coding DNA: TGTGCCAGCAGCTTAGCCCATCCCCCCTACGAGCAGTACTTC. V and J are TRBV7-2 and TRBJ2-7; D unclear. There are 14 residues in the CDR3. The V end was cut by 0 bases, the J end by 2 bases, with 8 bases between. Germline values: CDR1 SGHTA, CDR2 FQGNSA.

This chain links TRBV5-1 with TRBJ2-7; D is undetermined. Germline CDR1 reads SGHRS; CDR2 reads YFSETQ. The ends were cut back, 0 bases at V and 2 bases at J, with 6 bases in the middle. CDR3 length: 13 amino acids. CDR3 amino acids: CASSLDSPYEQYF. CDR3 bases: TGCGCCAGCAGCTTGGACAGTCCCTACGAGCAGTACTTC.

The J gene is TRBJ1-5, the V gene TRBV13; 8 nucleotides agree with TRBD1. Germline lookup yields CDR1 PRHDT and CDR2 FYEKMQ (reference sequence). V was clipped by 2 bases and J by 6 bases; unmatched bases: 3. This CDR3 contains 14 residues. The CDR3 bases are TGTGCCAGCAGCTTATCAGGGGGCGGTCAGCCCCAGCATTTT. Translated: CASSLSGGGQPQHF.

For the CDR3, the DNA is TGTGCCAGCAGTAGGGGACAGGGGGCGCGTACTGAAGCTTTCTTT. Translation: CASSRGQGARTEAFF. The chain combines TRBV6-5 with TRBJ1-1, with 12 nucleotides matching TRBD1. CDR3 length: 15 residues. The trim removed 5 bases at V and 5 bases at J, leaving 6 bases unmatched. Germline V lookup: CDR1 MNHEY, CDR2 SVGAGI.

This clone came up once. The chain recombines TRBV27 with TRBJ2-1; 8 bases are shared with TRBD2. The CDR3 runs to 17 residues. The V segment lost 5 bases and the J segment 5 bases; nucleotides outside the gene matches: 14. Germline V CDR1 and CDR2: MNHEY, SMNVEV (reference sequence). The CDR3 loop is CASSRTDFSGKDNEQFF. The CDR3 DNA follows: TGTGCCAGCAGTCGAACTGACTTTAGCGGGAAGGACAATGAGCAGTTCTTC.

This chain links TRBV11-2 with TRBJ1-2; 10 bases align to TRBD1. Germline V gene sequence: CDR1 SGHAT, CDR2 FQNNGV. This CDR3 is 13 amino acids long. V gave up 5 bases and J gave up 6 bases; unmatched junction bases: 3. Here the CDR3 reads CASSRDRGDGYTF. The DNA for the CDR3 is TGTGCCAGCAGCCGGGACAGGGGAGATGGCTACACCTTC.

The genes are TRBV6-1 and TRBJ1-5, with D hard to call. The CDR3 totals 11 residues. Between the trimmed V and J ends, which lost 2 bases and 4 bases, there was a span of 0 bases. The germline V gene encodes CDR1 MNHNS and CDR2 SASEGT. The CDR3 DNA reads as TGTGCCAGCAGTGAAAATCAGCCCCAGCATTTT. Translation: CASSENQPQHF.

V usage is TRBV4-2 and J usage is TRBJ2-1, with D possibly being TRBD1 or TRBD2 (6 bases each). The V end was cut by 0 bases, the J end by 0 bases, with 12 bases between. Per germline, CDR1 LGHNA and CDR2 YNFKEQ. The CDR3 totals 17 residues. This CDR3 is CASSQDPRGHSYNEQFF. CDR3 bases: TGTGCCAGCAGCCAAGACCCCCGGGGGCACTCCTACAATGAGCAGTTCTTC.